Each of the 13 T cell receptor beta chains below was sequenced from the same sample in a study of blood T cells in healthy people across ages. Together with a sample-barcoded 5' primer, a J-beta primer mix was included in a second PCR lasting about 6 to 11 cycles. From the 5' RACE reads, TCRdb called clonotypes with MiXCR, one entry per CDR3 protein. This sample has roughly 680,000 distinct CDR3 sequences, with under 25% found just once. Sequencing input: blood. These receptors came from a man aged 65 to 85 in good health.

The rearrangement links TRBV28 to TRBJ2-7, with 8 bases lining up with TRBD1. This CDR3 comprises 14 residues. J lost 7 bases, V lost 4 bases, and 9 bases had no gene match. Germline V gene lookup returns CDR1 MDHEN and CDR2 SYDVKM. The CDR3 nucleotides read TGTGCCAGCAGTTCGAGACAGGGGAATATGGAGCAGTACTTC. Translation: CASSSRQGNMEQYF.

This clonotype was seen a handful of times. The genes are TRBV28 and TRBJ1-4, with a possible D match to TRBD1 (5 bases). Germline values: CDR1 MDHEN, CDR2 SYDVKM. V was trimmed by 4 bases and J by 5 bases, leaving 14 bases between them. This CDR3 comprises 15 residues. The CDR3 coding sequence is TGTGCCAGCAGTTCAATCGACAGATCGAATGAAAAACTGTTTTTT. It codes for CASSSIDRSNEKLFF.

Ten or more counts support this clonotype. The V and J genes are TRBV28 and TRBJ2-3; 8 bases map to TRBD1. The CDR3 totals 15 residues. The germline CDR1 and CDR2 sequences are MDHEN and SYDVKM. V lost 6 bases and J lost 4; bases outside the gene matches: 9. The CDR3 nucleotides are TGTGCCAGCAGACAAGGACAGGGATACCCAGATACGCAGTATTTT. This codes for CASRQGQGYPDTQYF.

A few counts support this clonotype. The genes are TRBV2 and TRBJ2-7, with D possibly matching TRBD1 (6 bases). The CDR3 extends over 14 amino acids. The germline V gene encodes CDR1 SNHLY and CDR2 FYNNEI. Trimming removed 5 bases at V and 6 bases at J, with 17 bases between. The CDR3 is CASSTGTGTSEQYF. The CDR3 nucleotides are TGTGCCAGCAGTACCGGAACAGGGACAAGCGAGCAGTACTTC. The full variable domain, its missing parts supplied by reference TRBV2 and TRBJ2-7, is EPEVTQTPSHQVTQMGQEVILRCVPISNHLYFYWYRQILGQKVEFLVSFYNNEISEKSEIFDDQFSVERPDGSNFTLKIRSTKLEDSAMYFCASSTGTGTSEQYFGPGTRLTVT.

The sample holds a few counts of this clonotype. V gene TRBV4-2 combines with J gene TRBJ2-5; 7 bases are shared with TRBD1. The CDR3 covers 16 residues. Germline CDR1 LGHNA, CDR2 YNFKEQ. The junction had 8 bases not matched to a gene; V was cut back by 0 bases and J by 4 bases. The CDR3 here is CASSQDWRQGRETQYF. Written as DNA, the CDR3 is TGTGCCAGCAGCCAAGATTGGAGACAGGGCCGAGAGACCCAGTACTTC.

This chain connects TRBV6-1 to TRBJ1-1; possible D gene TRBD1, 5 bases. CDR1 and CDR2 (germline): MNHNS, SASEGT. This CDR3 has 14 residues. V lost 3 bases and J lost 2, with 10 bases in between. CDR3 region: CASSEGGLNTEAFF. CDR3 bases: TGTGCCAGCAGTGAGGGGGGACTCAACACTGAAGCTTTCTTT.

The CDR3 region is CASKKGYDTEAFF. DNA for the CDR3: TGTGCCAGCAAAAAGGGGTATGACACTGAAGCTTTCTTT. The gene calls are TRBV12-3 or TRBV12-4 and TRBJ1-1, with D perhaps matching TRBD1 (5 bases). The CDR3 contains 13 residues. Trimming removed 7 bases from V and 3 bases from J, with 12 bases in between.

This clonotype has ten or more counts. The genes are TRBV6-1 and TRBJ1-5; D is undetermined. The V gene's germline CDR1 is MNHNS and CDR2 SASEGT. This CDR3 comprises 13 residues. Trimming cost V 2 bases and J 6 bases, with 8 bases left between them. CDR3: CASSELMGQPQHF. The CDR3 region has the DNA TGTGCCAGCAGTGAATTAATGGGTCAGCCCCAGCATTTT.

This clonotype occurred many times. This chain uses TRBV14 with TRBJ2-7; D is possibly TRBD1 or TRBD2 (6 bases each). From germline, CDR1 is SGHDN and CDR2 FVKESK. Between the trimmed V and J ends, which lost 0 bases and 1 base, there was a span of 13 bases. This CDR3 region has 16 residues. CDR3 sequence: CASSQDPGALSYEQYF. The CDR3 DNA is TGTGCCAGCAGCCAAGATCCGGGGGCGCTTTCCTACGAGCAGTACTTC.

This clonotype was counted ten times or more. Here the CDR3 DNA reads TGTGCCAGCAGTTTTTCTAGTTTTTCCGAGACCCAGTACTTC. Translated, it gives CASSFSSFSETQYF. This chain connects TRBV27 to TRBJ2-5; D not resolved. The CDR3 consists of 14 residues. Trimming shortened V by 3 bases and J by 5 bases, and 13 bases separated the two germline ends. CDR1 and CDR2 (germline): MNHEY, SMNVEV (reference sequence).

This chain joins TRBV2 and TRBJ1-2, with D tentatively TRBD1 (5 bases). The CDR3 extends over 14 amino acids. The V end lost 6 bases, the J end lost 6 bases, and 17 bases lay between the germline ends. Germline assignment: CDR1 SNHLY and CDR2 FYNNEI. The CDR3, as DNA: TGTGCCAGCAGACCCGGGACCGACATTCATGGCTACACCTTC. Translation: CASRPGTDIHGYTF.

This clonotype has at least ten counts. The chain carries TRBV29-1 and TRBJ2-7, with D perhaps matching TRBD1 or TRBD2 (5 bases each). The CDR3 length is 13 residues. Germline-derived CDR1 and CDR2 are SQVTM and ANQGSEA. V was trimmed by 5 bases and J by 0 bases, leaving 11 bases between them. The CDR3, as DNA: TGCAGCGTTACGGGGCTAGCCTCCTACGAGCAGTACTTC. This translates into CSVTGLASYEQYF.

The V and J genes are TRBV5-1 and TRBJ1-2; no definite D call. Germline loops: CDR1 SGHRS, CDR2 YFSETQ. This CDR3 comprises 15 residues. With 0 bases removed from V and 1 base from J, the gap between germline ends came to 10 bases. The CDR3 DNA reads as TGCGCCAGCAGCTTGGGTTGGGGAATTAACTATGGCTACACCTTC. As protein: CASSLGWGINYGYTF.